These T cell receptor beta chains were read from a single sample in a study of beta chain features in type 1 diabetes. Data came from immunoSEQ multiplex PCR; TCRdb stores just in-frame clones and leaves some out. The profile shows about 220,000 clones, approximately 11% of them singletons. Sequencing input: central memory CD4+ T cells from blood. These receptors were obtained from a man between 18 and 35 years old in good health. Both conserved end residues are trimmed from each CDR3. The order of the fields is V gene, CDR3 protein.

TRBV28	ASSSNEKLF
TRBV11-2	ASSLYGNTIY
TRBV30	AWSRLAGGGLAGELF
TRBV5-4	ASSSPGQGRNEQF
TRBV19	ASGTGGRETQY
TRBV5-1	ASSVGTSTDTQY
TRBV6-5	ASRKLATDTQY
TRBV5-1	ASSQTSGIEEQY
TRBV9	ASSISTGSGANVLT
TRBV10-3	ASIGKSYEQY
TRBV5-6	ASSRSRTEAF
TRBV7-2	ASRYSGYYEQY
TRBV30	AWNTGRSNEKLF
TRBV4-2	ASSQEGKLF
TRBV29-1	SVTHSNYGYT
TRBV5-6	ASSPGTGGARMFFAQY
TRBV5-1	ASSRTGITGETQY
TRBV14	ASSQGWALEAF
TRBV29-1	SVEEQNNEKLF
TRBV5-1	ASSLDRGNTEAF
TRBV29-1	SVVPGLGDSEQF
TRBV5-1	ASSPRQGLSTGELF
TRBV19	ASSIGRSPNQPQH
TRBV6-1	ASSGGQGQSHEQY
TRBV6-5	ASHRSGQPQH
TRBV7-6	ASSLSHYEQY
TRBV2	ASRERTATGELF
TRBV2	ASRRGLALQETQY
TRBV6-1	ASSDIQNTEAF
TRBV4-3	ASSQELDRRYEQY
TRBV28	ASSLAALAFTRQETQY
TRBV7-2	ASSRGQGVNIQY
TRBV6-6	ASSYSGRSPREQY